This T cell receptor beta chain was identified during a study of blood T cells in healthy people across ages. General study results and limits: A strong correlation between TCR beta diversity and naive T cell percentage was seen. Diversity estimated from one million T cells was considered an underestimate. A greater number of naive CD4+ cells and higher diversity distinguished long-lived donors from aged donors.

The donors, all healthy, were Caucasians living in Russia, aged roughly 6 to 100. For the second PCR, which ran for about 7 to 11 cycles, a sample-barcoded 5' primer and a J-beta primer mix were used. A single record per CDR3 protein comes from TCRdb applying MiXCR to the 5' RACE reads. This table holds about 1.4 million distinct CDR3 sequences, approximately 59% found once. Concerning this clonotype: Its specificity is unknown.

This TCR was sampled from a man younger than 30 in good health. Sequencing was performed on blood.

The CDR3 DNA sequence: TGTGCCAGCACCTTAGGTCAGGCGAACACTGAAGCTTTCTTT. The encoded protein is CASTLGQANTEAFF. The chain links TRBV5-6 to TRBJ1-1; the D is unclear. V lost 6 bases to trimming and J lost 1 base, with 13 bases between them. In germline, CDR1 is SGHDT, CDR2 YYEEEE. The CDR3 contains 14 residues. The full variable domain, rest sourced from reference TRBV5-6 and TRBJ1-1, is DAGVTQSPTHLIKTRGQQVTLRCSPKSGHDTVSWYQQALGQGPQFIFQYYEEEERQRGNFPDRFSGHQFPNYSSELNVNALLLGDSALYLCASTLGQANTEAFFGQGTRLTVV.